The 23 T cell receptor beta chains below were found in one sample sequenced in a study of long-term antiretroviral therapy in people with HIV. Researchers report immunoSEQ v3.0 was run at survey level. Clones were read by immunoSEQ multiplex PCR, and TCRdb kept only the in-frame ones, dropping some. This sample has approximately 47,000 clones, with 84% found just once. This material consisted of unsorted PBMCs, taken 0.8 years after starting antiretroviral therapy. The receptors were sampled from a woman aged 18-29 years with HIV.

This rearrangement joins TRBV19 to TRBJ2-7, with 9 bases fitting TRBD1. Trimming removed 3 bases from V and 0 bases from J; junction bases left unmatched: 3. This CDR3 spans 15 amino acids. Germline CDR1 LNHDA, CDR2 SQIVND (reference sequence). The CDR3 DNA follows: TGTGCCAGTAGTATCTGGGGACAGGGCTCCTACGAGCAGTACTTC. Translating gives CASSIWGQGSYEQYF.

This chain connects TRBV6-5 to TRBJ2-7; 7 bases align to TRBD1. Looked up from germline, CDR1 is MNHEY and CDR2 is SVGAGI. The CDR3 totals 15 residues. V shed 2 bases, J shed 3 bases, and the junction held 7 bases outside the gene matches. The CDR3 loop reads CASSYPGQAHYEQYF. The DNA of the CDR3 is TGTGCCAGCAGTTACCCAGGACAGGCGCACTACGAGCAGTACTTC.

A single count supports this clone. V gene TRBV28 combines with J gene TRBJ2-5, with TRBD1 identical over 7 bases. V gave up 6 bases and J gave up 1 base; unmatched junction bases: 11. Germline CDR1 and CDR2: MDHEN and SYDVKM. The CDR3 is made up of 16 amino acids. In DNA, the CDR3 is TGTGCCAGCAGCCAGCCCGGGACAGACATCCAAGAGACCCAGTACTTC. Amino acids: CASSQPGTDIQETQYF.

DNA for the CDR3: TGTGCCATCGGCGAGAATACAAACACTGAAGCTTTCTTT. Translation gives CAIGENTNTEAFF. The V gene is TRBV10-3, the J gene TRBJ1-1; D is uncertain. Germline assignment: CDR1 ENHRY and CDR2 SYGVKD. Trimming removed 8 bases at V and 2 bases at J, with 12 bases between. This CDR3 has 13 amino acids.

This sequence joins TRBV6-1 and TRBJ1-1; 7 bases are a match to TRBD1. From germline, CDR1 is MNHNS and CDR2 SASEGT. The CDR3 totals 13 residues. V dropped 6 bases and J dropped 4; count of bases not matched to a gene: 5. The CDR3 loop reads CASRTGASTEAFF. The CDR3 DNA is TGTGCCAGCAGAACAGGGGCGTCCACTGAAGCTTTCTTT.

This chain connects TRBV4-1 to TRBJ2-1; tentatively, D is TRBD1 or TRBD2 (6 bases each). This CDR3 is 15 amino acids long. Trimming left V 1 base short and J 4 bases short, with 11 bases between. The germline CDR1 and CDR2 sequences are MGHRA and YSYEKL. DNA of the CDR3: TGCGCCAGCAGCCAAGCTCTAGGGGGGTACAATGAGCAGTTCTTC. Translated, it gives CASSQALGGYNEQFF.

The chain combines TRBV6-5 with TRBJ2-7; 9 nucleotides match TRBD1. Trimming cost V 5 bases and J 7 bases; bases outside gene matches: 9. CDR3 size: 14 residues. CDR1 MNHEY and CDR2 SVGAGI come from the germline V gene. CDR3 residues: CASSKTGTGWEQYF. CDR3 DNA: TGTGCCAGCAGTAAAACCGGGACAGGGTGGGAGCAGTACTTC.

The chain joins TRBV7-8 to TRBJ2-1; the D is unclear. The germline V gene encodes CDR1 SGHVS and CDR2 FQNEAQ. With 7 bases removed from V and 4 bases from J, the gap between germline ends came to 8 bases. The CDR3 sequence is 12 residues long. The CDR3 is CASNENYNEQFF. The DNA for the CDR3 is TGTGCCAGCAATGAGAATTACAATGAGCAGTTCTTC.

The genes are TRBV10-3 and TRBJ2-1; D not certain. Germline CDR1 is ENHRY and CDR2 is SYGVKD. V shed 1 base and J shed 5 bases, with 15 bases lying between them. The CDR3 covers 16 residues. The CDR3 loop reads CAISEWSGRRNNEQFF. The DNA for the CDR3 is TGTGCCATCAGTGAGTGGTCGGGCCGGAGAAACAATGAGCAGTTCTTC.

This chain links TRBV27 with TRBJ2-1; D unresolved. The length of the CDR3 is 14 residues. Deletions cut 4 bases from V and 6 bases from J, with 13 bases between. Germline assignment: CDR1 MNHEY and CDR2 SMNVEV (reference sequence). The CDR3 sequence: CASSSSSHRNEQFF. The CDR3 DNA reads TGTGCCAGCAGTTCGAGCTCGCACCGCAATGAGCAGTTCTTC.

The chain is built from TRBV4-3 and TRBJ1-2, with 8 bases aligning to TRBD1. This CDR3 contains 15 residues. V trimming: 0 bases; J trimming: 4 bases; junction bases outside the gene matches: 4. Germline CDR1 is LGHNA and CDR2 is YSLEER. As DNA, the CDR3 is TGCGCCAGCAGCCAAGATGACAGGGGAATCTATGGCTACACCTTC. This translates into CASSQDDRGIYGYTF.

V gene TRBV7-9 combines with J gene TRBJ2-3; 7 nucleotides agree with TRBD2. Trimming removed 3 bases from V and 6 bases from J; junction bases left unmatched: 12. This CDR3 region has 16 residues. The germline CDR1 and CDR2 sequences are SEHNR and FQNEAQ (reference sequence). CDR3 in amino acids: CASSLGLAEIFDTQYF. In DNA form, the CDR3 reads TGTGCCAGCAGCTTGGGCCTAGCGGAAATTTTTGATACGCAGTATTTT.

This rearrangement joins TRBV6-5 to TRBJ2-5; D possibly corresponds to TRBD2 (6 bases). The V end lost 4 bases, the J end lost 5 bases, and 11 bases lay between the germline ends. This CDR3 region has 13 residues. The V gene's germline CDR1 is MNHEY and CDR2 SVGAGI. For the CDR3, the DNA is TGTGCCAGCAGTTCGACCGCGGGGGAGACCCAGTACTTC. It specifies CASSSTAGETQYF.

The chain uses TRBV6-4 and TRBJ2-7; 12 positions match TRBD2. Per germline, CDR1 MRHNA and CDR2 SNTAGT. V dropped 3 bases and J dropped 7; count of bases not matched to a gene: 4. The CDR3 length is 14 residues. The CDR3 nucleotides read TGTGCCAGCAGTGAGCTAGCGGGAGGGGGTGAGCAGTACTTC. It is translated as CASSELAGGGEQYF.

This chain links TRBV28 with TRBJ2-3; D remains ambiguous. V lost 3 bases and J lost 3, with 4 bases in between. Looked up from germline, CDR1 is MDHEN and CDR2 is SYDVKM. This CDR3 comprises 12 residues. The CDR3 coding sequence is TGTGCCAGCAGTTTTAGAACAGATACGCAGTATTTT. Protein product: CASSFRTDTQYF. Using reference TRBV28 and TRBJ2-3 for the parts outside the CDR3, the full variable domain is DVKVTQSSRYLVKRTGEKVFLECVQDMDHENMFWYRQDPGLGLRLIYFSYDVKMKEKGDIPEGYSVSREKKERFSLILESASTNQTSMYLCASSFRTDTQYFGPGTRLTVL.

The chain carries TRBV10-3 and TRBJ1-1; no clear D gene. The CDR3 is 12 amino acids. CDR1 ENHRY and CDR2 SYGVKD come from the germline V gene. V lost 6 bases and J 1 base, leaving 6 bases between the germline ends. CDR3 loop: CAISVGNTEAFF. As DNA, the CDR3 is TGTGCCATCAGCGTCGGGAACACTGAAGCTTTCTTT.

V gene TRBV7-8 combines with J gene TRBJ2-5, with a possible D match to TRBD2 (6 bases). Germline V gives CDR1 SGHVS, CDR2 FQNEAQ. The ends were cut back, 4 bases at V and 5 bases at J, with 23 bases in the middle. This CDR3 is built from 17 residues. The CDR3 DNA is TGTGCCAGCAGCTCTCCCCGGGACTCAGGGCTTGAGGAGACCCAGTACTTC. Translating it yields CASSSPRDSGLEETQYF.

The chain couples TRBV5-5 to TRBJ2-7; 8 bases are shared with TRBD1. CDR3 length: 14 residues. The V segment lost 2 bases and the J segment 6 bases; nucleotides outside the gene matches: 7. Germline V gene data show CDR1 as SGHKS and CDR2 as YYEKEE (reference sequence). The CDR3 DNA follows: TGTGCCAGCAGCTTCCTGACAGGGGTGGGCGAGCAGTACTTC. This codes for CASSFLTGVGEQYF. The full variable domain, rest sourced from reference TRBV5-5 and TRBJ2-7, is DAGVTQSPTHLIKTRGQQVTLRCSPISGHKSVSWYQQVLGQGPQFIFQYYEKEERGRGNFPDRFSARQFPNYSSELNVNALLLGDSALYLCASSFLTGVGEQYFGPGTRLTVT.

This clone was found once. V gene TRBV7-2 combines with J gene TRBJ2-1, with a weak D call TRBD2 (5 bases). Trimming stripped 0 bases from V and 3 bases from J, with 9 bases between. The CDR3 has 15 residues. Germline V gene data show CDR1 as SGHTA and CDR2 as FQGNSA. CDR3: CASSLAPGIYNEQFF. CDR3 in DNA: TGTGCCAGCAGCTTAGCCCCCGGGATCTACAATGAGCAGTTCTTC.

This clone showed up just once. J is TRBJ2-2 and V is TRBV4-3; 7 bases fit TRBD1. The CDR3 contains 17 residues. Germline V lookup: CDR1 LGHNA, CDR2 YSLEER. V gave up 3 bases and J gave up 6 bases; unmatched junction bases: 13. CDR3 nucleotide sequence: TGCGCCAGCAGCCAGGCCGGGGACAGCTTTCGGTCCGGGGAGCTGTTTTTT. This translates into CASSQAGDSFRSGELFF.

This clone has a single count. V is TRBV6-6 and J is TRBJ2-5, with D perhaps matching TRBD1 (5 bases). Germline V gene data show CDR1 as MNHNY and CDR2 as SVGAGI (reference sequence). V lost 3 bases to trimming and J lost 5 bases, with 10 bases between them. This CDR3 is built from 13 residues. The CDR3 DNA reads as TGTGCCAGCAGTTATCCAAACAGGGAGACCCAGTACTTC. It is translated as CASSYPNRETQYF.

The chain employs TRBV5-1 and TRBJ1-4, with D possibly matching TRBD1 (6 bases). CDR3 length: 14 amino acids. From germline, CDR1 is SGHRS and CDR2 YFSETQ. V was cut by 0 bases and J by 8 bases, with 11 bases left in between. The CDR3 bases are TGCGCCAGCAGCTTGGACAGGAGGGGGGAAAAACTGTTTTTT. Translated: CASSLDRRGEKLFF.

This chain's CDR3 is CASSGTGVPYEQYF. The DNA of the CDR3 is TGTGCCAGCAGCGGGACAGGGGTCCCCTACGAGCAGTACTTC. The V gene is TRBV9, the J gene TRBJ2-7; 9 positions match TRBD1. With 3 bases clipped from V and 2 bases from J, the junction kept 3 bases outside the gene matches. The length of the CDR3 is 14 residues. Per the germline V gene, CDR1 is SGDLS and CDR2 is YYNGEE.